Included here is one T cell receptor (beta chain) sequence, with context. Its antigen remains unidentified. The authors loaded about 200 ng DNA, about 30,000 T cell genomes, into sorted-subset replicate PCRs. Using immunoSEQ multiplex PCR, the repertoire was profiled, and TCRdb retains in-frame clones only, with some absent. The sample has 2 million to 2.5 million clones; approximately 94% are singletons. This entry belongs to a study of shared clonotypes between healthy human individuals. Overall study results and limits: Naive subsets generally had larger estimated richness than memory subsets.

Naivety among CD8 cells was defined by CD45RO negativity and positive CCR7 selection, thereby excluding terminally differentiated effector memory CD45RA+ cells. Nashville, Tennessee was home to all donors, who were Caucasian adults. Looked up from germline, CDR1 is SQVTM and CDR2 is ANQGSEA. CDR3 length: 12 amino acids. Between the trimmed V and J ends, which lost 7 bases and 4 bases, there was a span of 11 bases. Sequenced material: naive CD8+ T cells sorted from blood. The chain recombines TRBV29-1 with TRBJ1-3; no firm D call. This receptor was obtained from a young man in good health. The CDR3 loop reads CSAHMKGNTIYF. The CDR3 region has the DNA TGCAGCGCCCATATGAAAGGAAACACCATATATTTT. Full variable domain (rest looked up from reference TRBV29-1 and TRBJ1-3): SAVISQKPSRDICQRGTSLTIQCQVDSQVTMMFWYRQQPGQSLTLIATANQGSEATYESGFVIDKFPISRPNLTFSTLTVSNMSPEDSSIYLCSAHMKGNTIYFGEGSWLTVV.